These 21 T cell receptor beta chains share one sample of origin, sequenced in a study of blood T cell repertoires in COVID-19. Produced via immunoSEQ multiplex PCR; TCRdb's table is partial and in-frame only. The repertoire has about 230,000 clones, about nine tenths of them found once; the top ten carry under 14%. Material for sequencing was peripheral blood. The receptors come from a man aged 45-65 years with COVID-19, enrolled during active disease.

The chain joins TRBV6-5 to TRBJ2-3; the D gene is possibly TRBD2 (5 bases). Germline V gene sequence: CDR1 MNHEY, CDR2 SVGAGI. Trimming took 0 bases from V and 6 from J, leaving 10 bases between them. There are 14 residues in the CDR3. CDR3 residues: CASSYSLAQDTQYF. DNA of the CDR3: TGTGCCAGCAGTTACTCCTTAGCGCAGGATACGCAGTATTTT.

V usage is TRBV30 and J usage is TRBJ2-1; 9 bases fit TRBD2. Germline V lookup: CDR1 GTSNPN, CDR2 SVGIG (reference sequence). CDR3 length: 15 amino acids. The V and J ends lost 0 bases and 2 bases, in that order; junction bases with no gene match: 2. The CDR3 bases are TGTGCCTGGAGTGTACTAGCGGGCCCCTACAATGAGCAGTTCTTC. It translates to CAWSVLAGPYNEQFF.

The rearrangement links TRBV6-1 to TRBJ2-1, with 9 bases identical to TRBD1. The CDR3 covers 17 residues. Germline CDR1 is MNHNS and CDR2 is SASEGT. J lost 3 bases, V lost 1 base, and 7 bases had no gene match. The CDR3 sequence: CASSEVGTGGHYNEQFF. CDR3 in DNA: TGTGCCAGCAGTGAAGTGGGTACAGGGGGCCACTACAATGAGCAGTTCTTC.

V and J are TRBV7-2 and TRBJ1-1; D is uncertain. Germline V gene lookup returns CDR1 SGHTA and CDR2 FQGNSA. V lost 4 bases to trimming and J lost 1 base, with 13 bases between them. The CDR3 spans 15 residues. The CDR3 reads CASSYTRGSNTEAFF. CDR3 nucleotide sequence: TGTGCCAGCAGCTATACTCGAGGGTCGAACACTGAAGCTTTCTTT.

The V gene is TRBV24-1, the J gene TRBJ2-7; possible D gene TRBD2, 7 bases. CDR1 KGHDR and CDR2 SFDVKD come from the germline V gene. The CDR3 is 17 amino acids. With 9 bases removed from V and 3 bases from J, the gap between germline ends came to 26 bases. DNA for the CDR3: TGTGCCACCTACTCCCCCCGGGGGGCATTCGGGGTCTACGAGCAGTACTTC. This sequence encodes CATYSPRGAFGVYEQYF.

This rearrangement joins TRBV28 to TRBJ1-6; TRBD1 agrees at 7 bases. After removal of 6 bases from V and 7 bases from J, the junction contained 6 bases not matched to a gene. This CDR3 region has 14 residues. CDR1 MDHEN and CDR2 SYDVKM come from the germline V gene. CDR3 sequence: CASSRQGENSPLHF. The CDR3 coding sequence is TGTGCCAGCAGCAGACAGGGTGAGAATTCACCCCTCCACTTT.

The chain joins TRBV5-4 to TRBJ2-7; 8 bases agree with TRBD1. Germline loops: CDR1 SGHNT, CDR2 YYREEE (reference sequence). This CDR3 is 16 amino acids long. V lost 0 bases, J lost 2 bases, and 7 bases stayed unmatched. The CDR3 reads CASSLGNRGSTYEQYF. CDR3 sequence (DNA): TGTGCCAGCAGCTTGGGTAACAGGGGGTCAACCTACGAGCAGTACTTC.

V gene TRBV5-4 combines with J gene TRBJ2-7, with 8 bases lining up with TRBD1. Germline V CDR1 and CDR2: SGHNT, YYREEE (reference sequence). The CDR3 spans 13 residues. After removal of 4 bases from V and 4 bases from J, the junction contained 4 bases not matched to a gene. The CDR3 bases are TGTGCCAGCAGCGCCCAGGGGGCGTACGAGCAGTACTTC. This codes for CASSAQGAYEQYF.

The chain employs TRBV5-4 and TRBJ2-1, with unresolved D. CDR1 is SGHNT, CDR2 YYREEE, per germline (reference sequence). Trimming removed 1 base from V and 6 bases from J, with 8 bases in between. The CDR3 is 13 amino acids. CDR3 sequence reads: CASSLLVGNEQFF. The CDR3 region has the DNA TGTGCCAGCAGCTTGCTAGTGGGCAATGAGCAGTTCTTC.

The chain links TRBV7-9 to TRBJ1-2; 8 bases are shared with TRBD1. The germline CDR1 and CDR2 sequences are SEHNR and FQNEAQ (reference sequence). J gave up 5 bases and V 1 base, and 9 bases lay outside the gene matches. The CDR3 consists of 16 residues. CDR3 loop: CASSLVMGGQGYGYTF. As DNA, the CDR3 is TGTGCCAGCAGCTTAGTCATGGGTGGACAGGGATATGGCTACACCTTC.

The chain couples TRBV21-1 to TRBJ2-1; the table's D call, TRBD1, was not checked against the DNA. TRBV21-1 is an annotated pseudogene. The CDR3 sequence is 15 residues long. CDR3 region: CASSKARGQWNEQFF. Here the CDR3 DNA reads TGTGCCAGCAGCAAAGCGAGGGGGCAGTGGAATGAGCAGTTCTTC.

The V gene is TRBV7-9, the J gene TRBJ1-2; TRBD1 agrees at 9 bases. CDR1 and CDR2 from the germline V gene are SEHNR and FQNEAQ (reference sequence). The ends lost 0 bases at V and 3 bases at J; junction bases unmatched: 2. The CDR3 contains 15 residues. CDR3 loop: CASSLADRGDYGYTF. DNA for the CDR3: TGTGCCAGCAGCTTAGCTGACAGGGGGGACTATGGCTACACCTTC. The full variable domain, rest sourced from reference TRBV7-9 and TRBJ1-2, is DTGVSQNPRHKITKRGQNVTFRCDPISEHNRLYWYRQTLGQGPEFLTYFQNEAQLEKSRLLSDRFSAERPKGSFSTLEIQRTEQGDSAMYLCASSLADRGDYGYTFGSGTRLTVV.

The gene calls are TRBV5-1 and TRBJ2-2, with D possibly matching TRBD1 (6 bases). CDR1 and CDR2 (germline): SGHRS, YFSETQ. This CDR3 spans 15 amino acids. Trimming took 3 bases from V and 0 from J, leaving 9 bases between them. In nucleotides, the CDR3 is TGCGCCAGCAGCTGGGACACCACGAACACCGGGGAGCTGTTTTTT. Translation: CASSWDTTNTGELFF. The full variable domain, with the rest looked up from reference TRBV5-1 and TRBJ2-2, is KAGVTQTPRYLIKTRGQQVTLSCSPISGHRSVSWYQQTPGQGLQFLFEYFSETQRNKGNFPGRFSGRQFSNSRSEMNVSTLELGDSALYLCASSWDTTNTGELFFGEGSRLTVL.

The chain employs TRBV18 and TRBJ2-7; no clear D gene. The CDR3 loop spans 14 amino acids. Trimming removed 2 bases from V and 0 bases from J, with 8 bases in between. The germline gives CDR1 KGHSH, CDR2 LQKENI. The CDR3 reads CASSPGDGSYEQYF. The CDR3 coding sequence is TGTGCCAGCTCACCAGGAGACGGCTCCTACGAGCAGTACTTC.

V usage is TRBV11-2 and J usage is TRBJ2-2, with 7 bases fitting TRBD1. Germline CDR1 SGHAT, CDR2 FQNNGV. V dropped 5 bases and J dropped 0; count of bases not matched to a gene: 3. This CDR3 is built from 15 residues. The CDR3 nucleotides are TGTGCCAGCAGCAGGGACAGAGCGAACACCGGGGAGCTGTTTTTT. It translates to CASSRDRANTGELFF.

The chain is built from TRBV6-2 or TRBV6-3 and TRBJ2-5; TRBD2 matches 8 bases. V lost 0 bases and J lost 4; bases outside the gene matches: 13. The CDR3 extends over 18 amino acids. Germline V gene data show CDR1 as MNHEY and CDR2 as SVGEGT. The CDR3 nucleotides are TGTGCCAGCAGTTACTCGGAAAGCGGGGGCCAAGTTACAGAGACCCAGTACTTC. As protein: CASSYSESGGQVTETQYF.

This clone was recorded only once. V usage is TRBV29-1 and J usage is TRBJ1-3; the match to TRBD1 covers 8 bases. The CDR3 runs 14 residues. Germline assignment: CDR1 SQVTM and CDR2 ANQGSEA. The V segment lost 2 bases and the J segment 4 bases; nucleotides outside the gene matches: 4. The CDR3 DNA reads as TGCAGCGTTGAATCCAGGGGGCCCGGAAACACCATATATTTT. Amino acid sequence: CSVESRGPGNTIYF.

The genes are TRBV6-4 and TRBJ2-2; tentative D call: TRBD1 (6 bases). Germline CDR1 and CDR2: MRHNA and SNTAGT. This CDR3 region has 18 residues. V lost 6 bases to trimming and J lost 5 bases, with 25 bases between them. The CDR3 sequence is CASSPSFREQGGTGELFF. CDR3 coding DNA: TGTGCCAGCAGCCCCTCCTTCCGGGAACAGGGTGGTACCGGGGAGCTGTTTTTT.

The J gene is TRBJ2-5, the V gene TRBV2; 8 bases are shared with TRBD2. CDR3 length equals 15 residues. Unmatched junction bases numbered 6, after V lost 5 bases and J lost 1 base. From germline, CDR1 is SNHLY and CDR2 FYNNEI. The CDR3 region has the DNA TGTGCCAGCAGTCCGGGACTAGGCGGCCAAGAGACCCAGTACTTC. Translated: CASSPGLGGQETQYF.

The rearrangement links TRBV21-1 to TRBJ1-6; TRBD1 is the table's D call and was not checked against the DNA. TRBV21-1 is tagged as a pseudogene. This CDR3 region has 14 residues. The CDR3: CASSKPDSNSPLHF. In DNA form, the CDR3 reads TGTGCCAGCAGCAAACCCGACAGCAATTCACCCCTCCACTTT.

The rearrangement uses TRBV5-5 and TRBJ2-7; no clear D. The V and J ends lost 0 bases and 6 bases respectively, with 10 bases between them. The CDR3 contains 13 residues. In germline, CDR1 is SGHKS, CDR2 YYEKEE (reference sequence). The CDR3 loop reads CASSLGAVSEQYF. CDR3 nucleotides: TGTGCCAGCAGCTTGGGTGCGGTCTCCGAGCAGTACTTC.